The 19 T cell receptor beta chains below were found in one sample sequenced in a study of beta chain features in type 1 diabetes. Of the isolated RNA, all was reverse transcribed, and so the sequenced material was expressed TCRB transcripts. Clones were read by immunoSEQ multiplex PCR, and TCRdb kept only the in-frame ones, dropping some. The sample lists about 360,000 clones, around 12% seen once, with about 0.017% in the top ten. The source material was naive CD4+ T cells from blood. These receptors all come from a man younger than 35 in good health.

This clone was observed a few times. The gene calls are TRBV5-4 and TRBJ1-6; 9 bases are shared with TRBD1. CDR1 is SGHNT, CDR2 YYREEE, per germline (reference sequence). This CDR3 contains 14 residues. The V and J ends lost 3 bases and 11 bases, in that order; junction bases with no gene match: 6. The CDR3 DNA reads as TGTGCCAGCAGCTGGGACAGGGAGAGAGCACCCCTCCACTTT. The encoded protein is CASSWDRERAPLHF. Full variable domain (missing parts from reference TRBV5-4 and TRBJ1-6): ETGVTQSPTHLIKTRGQQVTLRCSSQSGHNTVSWYQQALGQGPQFIFQYYREEENGRGNFPPRFSGLQFPNYSSELNVNALELDDSALYLCASSWDRERAPLHFGNGTRLTVT.

The table lists this clone with a few counts. This rearrangement joins TRBV10-3 to TRBJ2-5; D not resolved. V shed 5 bases and J shed 2 bases, with 9 bases lying between them. Germline V CDR1 and CDR2: ENHRY, SYGVKD. The CDR3 sequence is 13 residues long. The CDR3 bases are TGTGCCATCAGTATACAGCAACAAGAGACCCAGTACTTC. Amino acids: CAISIQQQETQYF.

The genes are TRBV28 and TRBJ2-7, with 8 positions matching TRBD1. V lost 1 base to trimming and J lost 4 bases; unmatched junction nucleotides: 6. Looked up from germline, CDR1 is MDHEN and CDR2 is SYDVKM. CDR3 length: 15 residues. The CDR3 loop is CASSLSAGGFYEQYF. The CDR3 region has the DNA TGTGCCAGCAGTTTATCGGCAGGGGGCTTTTACGAGCAGTACTTC.

V is TRBV4-1 and J is TRBJ2-7, with a possible D match to TRBD2 (5 bases). Trimming stripped 0 bases from V and 2 bases from J, with 17 bases between. The CDR3 sequence is 17 residues long. Germline V lookup: CDR1 MGHRA, CDR2 YSYEKL. The CDR3 loop reads CASSQDYRLAATYEQYF. CDR3 sequence (DNA): TGCGCCAGCAGCCAAGATTATAGGCTAGCCGCAACCTACGAGCAGTACTTC.

This clone was counted between two and nine times. The chain uses TRBV12-5 and TRBJ2-5; the match to TRBD1 covers 7 bases. The germline CDR1 and CDR2 sequences are LGHNT and FRNRAP. The CDR3 runs to 14 residues. Trimming at V came to 6 bases and at J to 5 bases, leaving 9 bases not matched to a gene. The DNA for the CDR3 is TGTGCTAGTGGCAACCCGGGACAGTCGGAGACCCAGTACTTC. Translated, it gives CASGNPGQSETQYF.

This clone was picked up a small number of times. The chain's CDR3 is CASQLSQETQYF. The CDR3 DNA reads as TGTGCCAGCCAACTATCCCAAGAGACCCAGTACTTC. This chain uses TRBV6-5 with TRBJ2-5; no clear D. Deletions cut 8 bases from V and 1 base from J, with 8 bases between. The CDR3 consists of 12 residues. Per germline, CDR1 MNHEY and CDR2 SVGAGI.

CDR3: CASSRQGAHGETQYF. CDR3 DNA sequence: TGTGCCAGCAGCCGACAGGGGGCGCACGGTGAGACCCAGTACTTC. The rearrangement uses TRBV7-2 and TRBJ2-5; 10 bases are a match to TRBD1. Looked up from germline, CDR1 is SGHTA and CDR2 is FQGNSA. The ends lost 5 bases at V and 5 bases at J; junction bases unmatched: 8. The CDR3 contains 15 residues.

This clone was observed a few times. The V call is TRBV7-3, the J call TRBJ2-1, with 7 bases matching TRBD2. The germline gives CDR1 SGHTA, CDR2 FQGTGA. V trimming: 4 bases; J trimming: 7 bases; junction bases outside the gene matches: 13. The CDR3 sequence is 16 residues long. CDR3 sequence: CASSSIFASGKNEQFF. CDR3 coding DNA: TGTGCCAGCAGCTCTATTTTTGCCAGCGGGAAAAATGAGCAGTTCTTC.

The chain recombines TRBV20-1 with TRBJ1-2; unclear D gene. The V end lost 6 bases, the J end lost 7 bases, and 9 bases lay between the germline ends. The CDR3 has 10 residues. The germline CDR1 and CDR2 sequences are DFQATT and SNEGSKA (reference sequence). This chain's CDR3 is CSAPTGGYTF. CDR3 DNA: TGCAGTGCCCCCACCGGTGGCTACACCTTC.

The chain recombines TRBV25-1 with TRBJ2-1, with 7 positions matching TRBD2. Germline CDR1 MGHDK, CDR2 SYGVNS. The CDR3 has 14 amino acids. J lost 9 bases, V lost 7 bases, and 12 bases had no gene match. The CDR3 DNA follows: TGTGCCAGCACCAGGAGCGGGAAGGGAGGTGAGCAGTTCTTC. It encodes CASTRSGKGGEQFF.

This clone was seen a handful of times. This CDR3 reads CASSVAADTQYF. The CDR3 coding sequence is TGCGCCAGCAGCGTGGCTGCAGATACGCAGTATTTT. The J gene is TRBJ2-3, the V gene TRBV5-1; D is uncertain. The ends were cut back, 4 bases at V and 4 bases at J, with 7 bases in the middle. The CDR3 runs to 12 residues. CDR1 SGHRS and CDR2 YFSETQ come from the germline V gene.

The J gene is TRBJ2-3, the V gene TRBV5-1; the D is unclear. CDR1 SGHRS and CDR2 YFSETQ come from the germline V gene. The length of the CDR3 is 11 residues. Trimming pared 6 bases from V and 7 bases from J, leaving 9 bases between. The CDR3 here is CASKQSNTQYF. CDR3 sequence (DNA): TGCGCCAGCAAGCAAAGCAATACGCAGTATTTT.

This clone occurred a few times. The V and J genes are TRBV29-1 and TRBJ2-7; 9 nucleotides line up with TRBD1. The CDR3 runs to 14 residues. The V segment lost 6 bases and the J segment 1 base; nucleotides outside the gene matches: 7. CDR1 SQVTM and CDR2 ANQGSEA come from the germline V gene. The CDR3 here is CSVWDRVGSYEQYF. DNA for the CDR3: TGCAGCGTCTGGGACAGGGTCGGATCCTACGAGCAGTACTTC.

The V call is TRBV7-9, the J call TRBJ1-1, with unresolved D. Trimming pared 2 bases from V and 6 bases from J, leaving 13 bases between. CDR1 and CDR2 (germline): SEHNR, FQNEAQ (reference sequence). The CDR3 sequence is 14 residues long. As DNA, the CDR3 is TGTGCCAGCAGCTTACGGGTAGGGAGGGCTGAAGCTTTCTTT. Residues: CASSLRVGRAEAFF.

As regards this clone: At one end, the junction sequence differs from germline, possibly due to a read error. The V and J genes are TRBV7-7 and TRBJ1-4, with 7 bases lining up with TRBD1. Germline V gives CDR1 SSHAT, CDR2 FNYEAQ (reference sequence). The CDR3 consists of 15 residues. In DNA form, the CDR3 reads TGTGCTAGCAGCCCCCGGACAGGTGCTAATGAAAAACTGTTTTTT. The encoded protein is CASSPRTGANEKLFF.

The V call is TRBV7-9, the J call TRBJ1-2, with D possibly matching TRBD1 (6 bases). Trimming left V 3 bases short and J 12 bases short, with 17 bases between. The CDR3 consists of 13 residues. Per germline, CDR1 SEHNR and CDR2 FQNEAQ (reference sequence). Here the CDR3 DNA reads TGTGCCAGCAGCTTCGGACAGCGCCAAACAAACACCTTC. This encodes CASSFGQRQTNTF.

The chain joins TRBV1 to TRBJ2-1; the DNA was not used to check the table's D call, TRBD2. TRBV1 corresponds to a pseudogene. The CDR3 has 10 amino acids. The DNA for the CDR3 is TGCGAGATCTTCTACAATGAGCAGTTCTTC. It codes for CEIFYNEQFF.

This rearrangement joins TRBV30 to TRBJ2-7, with D possibly matching TRBD1 (5 bases). Trimming removed 4 bases from V and 6 bases from J, with 13 bases in between. The CDR3 runs 12 residues. CDR1 and CDR2 from the germline V gene are GTSNPN and SVGIG (reference sequence). Written as DNA, the CDR3 is TGTGCCTGGAAATACAGGCGAGGCGAGCAGTACTTC. It encodes CAWKYRRGEQYF.

This clone was found a few times. The V call is TRBV9, the J call TRBJ1-1; D is unclear. V gave up 5 bases and J gave up 2 bases, with 19 bases separating them. This CDR3 has 16 residues. CDR1 and CDR2 (germline): SGDLS, YYNGEE. CDR3 in amino acids: CASSPGIFTPNTEAFF. CDR3 coding DNA: TGTGCCAGCAGTCCGGGAATTTTCACCCCCAACACTGAAGCTTTCTTT.